This T cell receptor beta chain was documented in a study of T cell repertoires in cytomegalovirus infection (dated by TCRdb to about 2019). Broadly, across the study: Peptide stimulations targeted recently identified HLA-C-restricted CMV epitopes, whose presentation resists viral immunomodulation, together with well-studied HLA-B-restricted epitopes. Donor HLA type was relevant to the analysis, as public TCR beta signatures indicated carriage of CMV infection together with the matching HLA type. Points the paper makes about the study in general: Carriers of CMV infection plus the relevant HLA type were discriminated by the cumulative frequency of public TCR beta family members in the study cohort and in an independent approximately 350-donor cohort. The ex vivo response was dominated by HLA-C-restricted CMV-specific TCR beta clonotypes, which also provided the single most frequent clonotype in two of eight donors.

CDR1 and CDR2, looked up from the germline V gene (reference sequence), are LNHDA and SQIVND. The CDR3 starts with the cysteine, ends with the phenylalanine, and has 16 residues. CDR3 DNA is the only sequence kept; it has 48 bases, read in frame from the first base. V loses 4 bases of germline sequence and J loses 0 bases, and the interval between the two ends is 15 bases. Per the publication, the treatment or condition label means: in vitro stimulation with specific CMV peptide epitopes to enrich CMV-specific T cells. Of note for this clonotype: No cognate antigen has been identified for it. Base quality data are lacking; no much larger clone is found one base away.

Sequencing was carried out with an Illumina HiSeq 1500. TCRdb cleaned the public reads at Q25 with fastp, built clones with MiXCR and kept in-frame beta chains. Under each unique CDR3 protein, matching rows form one entry showing the most common genes and DNA. This sample comprises hundreds of thousands of distinct CDR3 sequences, about 30% of them detected only once. Jointly, the top ten make up around an eighth of the sample. The input for sequencing was cultured CD8+ T cells from PBMCs, taken from culture after CMV antigen stimulation. The receptor was isolated from a human donor in good health (CMV status not recorded). Some clones in this sample may be carry-over from other donors' samples. The chain joins TRBV19 to TRBJ1-1; 6 matching bases give a weak D call of TRBD1. The sequenced DNA: TGTGCCAGTAGTACCGTGGGGGCGCGGATGAACACTGAAGCTTTCTTT. Its protein is CASSTVGARMNTEAFF.